The 32 T cell receptor beta chains reported below all come from one sample, sequenced in a study of T cells after yellow fever vaccination. TCRdb redid the calling of the 5' RACE reads with MiXCR, one entry per CDR3 protein. The sample holds 300,000 to 350,000 distinct CDR3 sequences, 7% to 10% seen once. The source material was PBMCs, sampled about 49 days after the first yellow fever vaccination. The receptors here all came from a man between 18 and 35 years old who received the YFV17D yellow fever vaccine.

The chain couples TRBV27 to TRBJ1-4; the D is unclear. This CDR3 comprises 16 residues. The germline V and J ends were trimmed by 10 bases and 3 bases, with 21 bases remaining between them. The germline V gene has CDR1 MNHEY and CDR2 SMNVEV (reference sequence). The CDR3 here is CATRPASFVANEKLFF. In DNA, the CDR3 is TGTGCCACCAGGCCGGCCTCATTCGTAGCTAATGAAAAACTGTTTTTT.

The chain carries TRBV4-1 and TRBJ2-3; D is undetermined. The V end was cut by 0 bases, the J end by 0 bases, with 7 bases between. The CDR3 is 15 amino acids. The germline CDR1 and CDR2 sequences are MGHRA and YSYEKL. The CDR3 reads CASSQDGHSTDTQYF. The CDR3 bases are TGCGCCAGCAGCCAAGATGGGCACAGCACAGATACGCAGTATTTT.

The rearrangement uses TRBV5-4 and TRBJ1-2; D is ambiguous. The CDR3 covers 10 residues. Per the germline V gene, CDR1 is SGHNT and CDR2 is YYREEE (reference sequence). The V and J ends lost 3 bases and 10 bases respectively, with 7 bases between them. The CDR3 DNA reads as TGTGCCAGCAGCTATCCCGCCTACACCTTC. Protein product: CASSYPAYTF.

This clonotype turned up a few times. The V gene is TRBV20-1, the J gene TRBJ2-7; D gene uncertain. CDR1 and CDR2 (germline): DFQATT, SNEGSKA (reference sequence). The CDR3 totals 13 residues. V lost 2 bases to trimming and J lost 2 bases, with 10 bases between them. Here the CDR3 reads CSARPHLTYEQYF. As DNA, the CDR3 is TGCAGTGCTAGACCCCACCTTACCTACGAGCAGTACTTC.

This clonotype has more than one count but fewer than ten. The chain joins TRBV14 to TRBJ2-3, with D perhaps assigned TRBD1 or TRBD2 (5 bases each). Germline CDR1 is SGHDN and CDR2 is FVKESK. CDR3 length equals 17 residues. Between the trimmed V and J ends, which lost 1 base and 9 bases, there was a span of 23 bases. The CDR3 DNA reads TGTGCCAGCAGCCAAGCCCGGGGCCTCCCCCCCGGCTGGACGCAGTATTTT. Its protein is CASSQARGLPPGWTQYF. The variable domain in full, with the rest retrieved from reference TRBV14 and TRBJ2-3, is EAGVTQFPSHSVIEKGQTVTLRCDPISGHDNLYWYRRVMGKEIKFLLHFVKESKQDESGMPNNRFLAERTGGTYSTLKVQPAELEDSGVYFCASSQARGLPPGWTQYFGPGTRLTVL.

V usage is TRBV6-5 and J usage is TRBJ1-1; tentatively, D is TRBD1 (6 bases). The CDR3 is made up of 13 amino acids. Germline-derived CDR1 and CDR2 are MNHEY and SVGAGI. V was clipped by 4 bases and J by 7 bases, with 13 bases between them. This chain's CDR3 is CASSLQGLGEAFF. For the CDR3, the DNA is TGTGCCAGCAGTTTACAGGGTTTGGGTGAAGCTTTCTTT.

The rearrangement joins TRBV12-5 to TRBJ1-2; the D gene is possibly TRBD1 (6 bases). The V end lost 0 bases, the J end lost 6 bases, and 20 bases lay between the germline ends. CDR1 is LGHNT and CDR2 is FRNRAP in the germline V gene. The CDR3 totals 17 residues. This CDR3 reads CASGLVLSPGQINGYTF. Here the CDR3 DNA reads TGTGCTAGTGGTTTGGTACTTTCGCCCGGACAGATCAATGGCTACACCTTC.

To note about this clonotype: Because the CDR3's place on the DNA is in doubt, the DNA is left out and the CDR3 is given as listed by TCRdb. The CDR3 loop is CASSYGFGAGEAFF. The genes are TRBV6-2 or TRBV6-3 and TRBJ1-1; the D call TRBD1 from the table was never checked on the DNA. Germline values: CDR1 MNHEY, CDR2 SVGEGT. The CDR3 length is 14 residues, termini included.

The CDR3 loop is CASSLRVASSYNEQFF. The CDR3 DNA is TGTGCCAGCAGCTTGAGGGTAGCCAGCTCCTACAATGAGCAGTTCTTC. V usage is TRBV12-3 or TRBV12-4 and J usage is TRBJ2-1; TRBD2 might be the D (5 bases). Deletions cut 6 bases from V and 0 bases from J, with 15 bases between. CDR3 length: 16 amino acids.

J is TRBJ1-1 and V is TRBV2; TRBD1 aligns across 8 bases. The CDR3 runs to 14 residues. Trimming at V came to 7 bases and at J to 3 bases, leaving 7 bases not matched to a gene. CDR1 SNHLY and CDR2 FYNNEI come from the germline V gene. This chain's CDR3 is CASTLGQGYTEAFF. In DNA form, the CDR3 reads TGTGCCAGCACTCTAGGACAGGGTTACACTGAAGCTTTCTTT.

The table lists this clonotype with a few counts. The chain recombines TRBV7-6 with TRBJ2-5; 7 bases agree with TRBD2. Germline CDR1 and CDR2: SGHVS and FNYEAQ. Losses at the gene ends were 8 bases for V and 2 bases for J; bases not matched to a gene: 11. This CDR3 is 15 amino acids long. The CDR3 nucleotides read TGTGCCAGCTCCTTACTTGGGGGGGTACAAGAGACCCAGTACTTC. Translation: CASSLLGGVQETQYF.

CDR3 coding DNA: TGTGCCAGCAGCCTACAGGGAGCCCTTAATTCACCCCTCCACTTT. Its protein product is CASSLQGALNSPLHF. The chain is built from TRBV7-2 and TRBJ1-6; possibly TRBD1 for D (6 bases). This CDR3 region has 15 residues. The ends were cut back, 5 bases at V and 6 bases at J, with 14 bases in the middle. The germline V gene encodes CDR1 SGHTA and CDR2 FQGNSA.

This chain links TRBV5-4 with TRBJ2-5, with D maybe TRBD2 (5 bases). Per germline, CDR1 SGHNT and CDR2 YYREEE (reference sequence). The CDR3 has 15 residues. Trimming took 1 base from V and 1 from J, leaving 11 bases between them. CDR3 protein: CASSLIPGSQETQYF. CDR3 in DNA: TGTGCCAGCAGCTTGATCCCGGGGTCCCAAGAGACCCAGTACTTC. The full variable domain, its missing parts supplied by reference TRBV5-4 and TRBJ2-5, is ETGVTQSPTHLIKTRGQQVTLRCSSQSGHNTVSWYQQALGQGPQFIFQYYREEENGRGNFPPRFSGLQFPNYSSELNVNALELDDSALYLCASSLIPGSQETQYFGPGTRLLVL.

CDR3 nucleotide sequence: TGTGCCAGCAGTTACTCGGGGTACAGCATTGGTATTGCACCCCTCCACTTT. Protein sequence: CASSYSGYSIGIAPLHF. The chain joins TRBV6-5 to TRBJ1-6; D gene unclear. Per germline, CDR1 MNHEY and CDR2 SVGAGI. The germline V and J ends were trimmed by 0 bases and 11 bases, with 20 bases remaining between them. The CDR3 covers 17 residues.

This clonotype showed up just a few times. CDR3 in amino acids: CASSLATGAYNEQFF. In DNA form, the CDR3 reads TGTGCCAGCAGCTTAGCTACGGGAGCCTACAATGAGCAGTTCTTC. The chain links TRBV7-2 to TRBJ2-1; D is possibly TRBD2 (6 bases). V was cut by 0 bases and J by 2 bases, with 8 bases left in between. The CDR3 loop spans 15 amino acids. CDR1 and CDR2 from the germline V gene are SGHTA and FQGNSA.

This clonotype occurred a few times. J is TRBJ2-3 and V is TRBV24-1; D is perhaps TRBD1 (6 bases). Trimming took off 8 bases at V and 1 base at J, with 15 bases between the two ends. CDR3 size: 15 residues. Germline V lookup: CDR1 KGHDR, CDR2 SFDVKD. CDR3 residues: CATNEGTPGTDTQYF. Here the CDR3 DNA reads TGTGCCACCAACGAAGGGACACCCGGCACAGATACGCAGTATTTT.

This clonotype occurred a few times. V usage is TRBV6-5 and J usage is TRBJ2-7, with a tentative D call TRBD1 (5 bases). Trimming took off 2 bases at V and 4 bases at J, with 18 bases between the two ends. Germline values: CDR1 MNHEY, CDR2 SVGAGI. There are 16 residues in the CDR3. The CDR3 reads CASSYLQGLAFYEQYF. In DNA, the CDR3 is TGTGCCAGCAGTTACCTCCAGGGTCTTGCTTTTTACGAGCAGTACTTC.

This clonotype was found a few times. The CDR3, as DNA: TGTGCCAGCAGCCGGGAGTCAGGCTACGAGCAGTACGTC. Its translation is CASSRESGYEQYV. The chain links TRBV11-2 to TRBJ2-7; TRBD2 is a possible D gene (6 bases). The CDR3 has 13 residues. V gave up 5 bases and J gave up 3 bases, with 11 bases separating them. In germline, CDR1 is SGHAT, CDR2 FQNNGV.

V is TRBV20-1 and J is TRBJ2-3, with a weak D call TRBD1 (6 bases). The CDR3 sequence is 12 residues long. Trimming pared 2 bases from V and 6 bases from J, leaving 9 bases between. Germline CDR1 and CDR2: DFQATT and SNEGSKA (reference sequence). The CDR3 here is CSARRGFDTQYF. The CDR3 region has the DNA TGCAGTGCTAGAAGGGGGTTTGATACGCAGTATTTT.

This clonotype was detected many times. The genes are TRBV5-1 and TRBJ2-1; 13 bases map to TRBD2. The CDR3 has 14 residues. CDR1 SGHRS and CDR2 YFSETQ come from the germline V gene. V lost 4 bases to trimming and J lost 8 bases; unmatched junction nucleotides: 3. The CDR3 DNA sequence: TGCGCCAGCAGCCCCGGACTAGCGGGGGATGAGCAGTTCTTC. Its translation: CASSPGLAGDEQFF.

In this sample, this clonotype turned up many times. V and J are TRBV6-6 and TRBJ2-7, with a tentative D call TRBD2 (5 bases). The length of the CDR3 is 12 residues. Germline V lookup: CDR1 MNHNY, CDR2 SVGAGI (reference sequence). V was shortened by 5 bases and J by 5 bases, with 10 bases between the two germline ends. The CDR3 nucleotides are TGTGCCAGCAGTCCCGGGGTGGACGAGCAGTACGTC. It translates to CASSPGVDEQYV.

V gene TRBV4-2 combines with J gene TRBJ2-7; D call uncertain. The CDR3 contains 15 residues. Per germline, CDR1 LGHNA and CDR2 YNFKEQ. The V end lost 0 bases, the J end lost 2 bases, and 11 bases lay between the germline ends. This chain's CDR3 is CASSQEVGPTYEQYF. CDR3 in DNA: TGTGCCAGCAGCCAAGAGGTGGGCCCCACCTACGAGCAGTACTTC.

The rearrangement links TRBV27 to TRBJ1-5; D is perhaps TRBD1 (6 bases). From germline, CDR1 is MNHEY and CDR2 SMNVEV (reference sequence). The CDR3 sequence is 14 residues long. The V gene lost 1 base and the J gene lost 14 bases, with 18 bases spanning the gap. DNA of the CDR3: TGTGCCAGCAGTTTATTACCAGGGGCCCCGGAGGAGCATTTT. This codes for CASSLLPGAPEEHF.

The V and J genes are TRBV10-3 and TRBJ2-2; D not resolved. The germline V and J ends were trimmed by 2 bases and 4 bases, with 8 bases remaining between them. Germline CDR1 is ENHRY and CDR2 is SYGVKD. The CDR3 length is 14 residues. The CDR3 sequence: CAISEPAGTGELFF. The DNA of the CDR3 is TGTGCCATCAGTGAGCCGGCCGGCACCGGGGAGCTGTTTTTT.

This clonotype was observed a handful of times. The chain is built from TRBV19 and TRBJ2-7, with TRBD1 as a possible D gene (6 bases). This CDR3 region has 14 residues. Germline assignment: CDR1 LNHDA and CDR2 SQIVND (reference sequence). V lost 7 bases to trimming and J lost 2 bases, with 15 bases between them. The CDR3 here is CASTQPGQPYEQYF. CDR3 DNA: TGTGCCAGTACTCAACCGGGACAACCCTACGAGCAGTACTTC.

This clonotype was counted ten times or more. The chain recombines TRBV7-9 with TRBJ2-1; no clear D. V lost 4 bases to trimming and J lost 7 bases, with 5 bases between them. Germline V gene sequence: CDR1 SEHNR, CDR2 FQNEAQ (reference sequence). CDR3 length equals 11 residues. The CDR3 here is CASSWDNEQFF. CDR3 DNA sequence: TGTGCCAGCAGCTGGGATAATGAGCAGTTCTTC.

V gene TRBV7-2 combines with J gene TRBJ1-6; a weak D match, TRBD1 (5 bases). The CDR3 has 16 amino acids. The ends were cut back, 1 base at V and 9 bases at J, with 16 bases in the middle. Per the germline V gene, CDR1 is SGHTA and CDR2 is FQGNSA. The CDR3 reads CASSLGGDGRGSPLHF. Written as DNA, the CDR3 is TGTGCCAGCAGCTTAGGGGGGGACGGTCGGGGTTCACCCCTCCACTTT.

The V and J genes are TRBV4-3 and TRBJ1-2; 7 bases agree with TRBD1. After removal of 4 bases from V and 4 bases from J, the junction contained 9 bases not matched to a gene. From germline, CDR1 is LGHNA and CDR2 YSLEER. This CDR3 is built from 15 residues. In DNA form, the CDR3 reads TGCGCCAGCAGCCCGCGACAGGGTCTGGGCTATGGCTACACCTTC. Translated: CASSPRQGLGYGYTF.

The chain uses TRBV5-1 and TRBJ1-5; 7 nucleotides agree with TRBD1. The CDR3 is 15 amino acids. Germline-derived CDR1 and CDR2 are SGHRS and YFSETQ. V lost 2 bases, J lost 3 bases, and 5 bases stayed unmatched. This CDR3 is CASSFQGVSNQPQHF. The CDR3, as DNA: TGCGCCAGCAGCTTTCAGGGGGTATCCAATCAGCCCCAGCATTTT.

The chain has TRBV28 and TRBJ2-2, with 9 bases that match TRBD1. CDR3 length equals 15 residues. V gave up 5 bases and J gave up 4 bases; unmatched junction bases: 5. CDR1 is MDHEN and CDR2 is SYDVKM in the germline V gene. CDR3 sequence: CASSHGTGITGELFF. Here the CDR3 DNA reads TGTGCCAGCAGTCACGGGACAGGGATCACCGGGGAGCTGTTTTTT.

This clonotype was detected only a few times. The chain recombines TRBV5-4 with TRBJ1-1; D perhaps matches TRBD1 (6 bases). CDR3 length: 14 amino acids. CDR1 is SGHNT, CDR2 YYREEE, per germline (reference sequence). V shed 3 bases and J shed 5 bases, with 14 bases lying between them. The CDR3 loop is CASSYTDRRTEAFF. The CDR3 DNA sequence: TGTGCCAGCAGCTACACGGACAGAAGGACTGAAGCTTTCTTT.

The chain joins TRBV5-1 to TRBJ1-4; D is unclear. Germline-derived CDR1 and CDR2 are SGHRS and YFSETQ. Trimming left V 2 bases short and J 8 bases short, with 10 bases between. The CDR3 length is 13 residues. The CDR3 loop reads CASSFPEREKLFF. The CDR3 DNA sequence: TGCGCCAGCAGCTTCCCGGAGCGGGAAAAACTGTTTTTT.